Shown below are 28 T cell receptor beta chains from a single sample sequenced in a study of blood T cell repertoires in COVID-19. This table comes from immunoSEQ multiplex PCR, and its TCRdb copy is limited to in-frame clones, with some not included. The table records approximately 220,000 clones, roughly 89% of them present only once. Sample: peripheral blood. All receptors derive from a man aged 55 to 70 who had recovered from COVID-19.

This clone was observed a handful of times. CDR3 region: CASSLQDSGNTIYF. In DNA form, the CDR3 reads TGTGCCAGCAGCTTACAGGACTCTGGAAACACCATATATTTT. This chain uses TRBV11-2 with TRBJ1-3; unclear D gene. With 2 bases removed from V and 0 bases from J, the gap between germline ends came to 5 bases. CDR1 is SGHAT and CDR2 is FQNNGV in the germline V gene. This CDR3 is built from 14 residues. The full variable domain, completed using reference TRBV11-2 and TRBJ1-3, is EAGVAQSPRYKIIEKRQSVAFWCNPISGHATLYWYQQILGQGPKLLIQFQNNGVVDDSQLPKDRFSAERLKGVDSTLKIQPAKLEDSAVYLCASSLQDSGNTIYFGEGSWLTVV.

The chain links TRBV30 to TRBJ1-2; 9 positions agree with TRBD1. Germline assignment: CDR1 GTSNPN and CDR2 SVGIG (reference sequence). The CDR3 length is 15 residues. V shed 5 bases, J shed 6 bases, and the junction held 13 bases outside the gene matches. The CDR3 reads CAWVLSATGGHGYTF. The CDR3 DNA follows: TGTGCCTGGGTCTTGTCCGCGACAGGGGGACATGGCTACACCTTC.

This chain uses TRBV30 with TRBJ1-4, with 9 bases identical to TRBD1. Germline V CDR1 and CDR2: GTSNPN, SVGIG (reference sequence). The CDR3 runs 14 residues. V shed 3 bases and J 8 bases; nucleotides not matched to a gene: 7. The CDR3 reads CAWSAGQGSEKLFF. For the CDR3, the DNA is TGTGCCTGGAGCGCTGGACAGGGGAGCGAAAAACTGTTTTTT.

In regard to this clone: Its ends do not fully match the called genes, so a read error is possible. The chain joins TRBV9 to TRBJ1-1, with D uncertain. The CDR3 runs 12 residues. The V gene's germline CDR1 is SGDLS and CDR2 YYNGEE. The CDR3 bases are TGTGCCAGCAGCGTAGACTCCGGGCCCGGGGATTTT. Protein product: CASSVDSGPGDF.

The rearrangement links TRBV5-1 to TRBJ2-7; 7 bases are shared with TRBD2. Germline V gene data show CDR1 as SGHRS and CDR2 as YFSETQ. CDR3 length equals 15 residues. The J segment lost 2 bases and the V segment lost 1 base, leaving 6 bases of the junction unmatched. CDR3 DNA sequence: TGCGCCAGCAGCTTGAGGAGCGGGGACCCCTACGAGCAGTACTTC. Translation: CASSLRSGDPYEQYF. The full variable domain, rest sourced from reference TRBV5-1 and TRBJ2-7, is KAGVTQTPRYLIKTRGQQVTLSCSPISGHRSVSWYQQTPGQGLQFLFEYFSETQRNKGNFPGRFSGRQFSNSRSEMNVSTLELGDSALYLCASSLRSGDPYEQYFGPGTRLTVT.

This rearrangement joins TRBV5-1 to TRBJ1-1; D not resolved. Germline-derived CDR1 and CDR2 are SGHRS and YFSETQ. The CDR3 spans 17 residues. V gave up 1 base and J gave up 1 base, with 17 bases separating them. The CDR3 spells CASSLTTGADRNTEAFF. CDR3 DNA sequence: TGCGCCAGCAGCTTGACAACGGGTGCGGATCGGAACACTGAAGCTTTCTTT. Variable domain in full (rest from reference TRBV5-1 and TRBJ1-1): KAGVTQTPRYLIKTRGQQVTLSCSPISGHRSVSWYQQTPGQGLQFLFEYFSETQRNKGNFPGRFSGRQFSNSRSEMNVSTLELGDSALYLCASSLTTGADRNTEAFFGQGTRLTVV.

The rearrangement uses TRBV7-2 and TRBJ1-4, with 7 bases fitting TRBD1. Germline V gene data show CDR1 as SGHTA and CDR2 as FQGNSA. The CDR3 runs to 16 residues. With 5 bases clipped from V and 1 base from J, the junction kept 7 bases outside the gene matches. CDR3 sequence: CASSLRQGGTNEKLFF. For the CDR3, the DNA is TGTGCCAGCAGCCTGAGACAGGGCGGAACTAATGAAAAACTGTTTTTT.

The CDR3 sequence is CASSLDGTGGNIPTDTQYF. The CDR3 DNA follows: TGCGCCAGCAGCTTGGACGGGACAGGGGGTAATATTCCCACAGATACGCAGTATTTT. V and J are TRBV5-1 and TRBJ2-3; 11 bases match TRBD1. Trimming cost V 0 bases and J 2 bases; bases outside gene matches: 11. The CDR3 loop spans 19 amino acids. CDR1 and CDR2 from the germline V gene are SGHRS and YFSETQ.

This clone was detected a few times. V is TRBV6-5 and J is TRBJ2-7, with TRBD2 matching over 7 bases. The CDR3 consists of 16 residues. The J segment lost 1 base and the V segment lost 2 bases, leaving 8 bases of the junction unmatched. Germline V gene lookup returns CDR1 MNHEY and CDR2 SVGAGI. The chain's CDR3 is CASSYMRASGSYEQYF. The CDR3 region has the DNA TGTGCCAGCAGTTACATGCGGGCTAGCGGTTCCTACGAGCAGTACTTC.

The chain carries TRBV11-2 and TRBJ2-1; 7 nucleotides align to TRBD1. The CDR3 has 14 amino acids. V shed 5 bases and J 9 bases; nucleotides not matched to a gene: 10. Germline lookup yields CDR1 SGHAT and CDR2 FQNNGV. CDR3 region: CASSPRTGEGEQFF. CDR3 nucleotides: TGTGCCAGCAGCCCCCGGACAGGTGAGGGTGAGCAGTTCTTC. The full variable domain, with the rest looked up from reference TRBV11-2 and TRBJ2-1, is EAGVAQSPRYKIIEKRQSVAFWCNPISGHATLYWYQQILGQGPKLLIQFQNNGVVDDSQLPKDRFSAERLKGVDSTLKIQPAKLEDSAVYLCASSPRTGEGEQFFGPGTRLTVL.

The chain couples TRBV18 to TRBJ2-2; 8 bases fit TRBD1. CDR1 and CDR2 from the germline V gene are KGHSH and LQKENI. The CDR3 is 16 residues long. With V trimmed by 1 base and J by 8 bases, 9 bases remained unmatched. The DNA for the CDR3 is TGTGCCAGCTCACCACGAATGACAGGGGATTCGGGGGAGCTGTTTTTT. It yields the protein CASSPRMTGDSGELFF. The full variable domain, with the rest looked up from reference TRBV18 and TRBJ2-2, is NAGVMQNPRHLVRRRGQEARLRCSPMKGHSHVYWYRQLPEEGLKFMVYLQKENIIDESGMPKERFSAEFPKEGPSILRIQQVVRGDSAAYFCASSPRMTGDSGELFFGEGSRLTVL.

The count of this clone is one. The chain employs TRBV28 and TRBJ2-6; perhaps TRBD2 as D (5 bases). The CDR3 loop spans 16 amino acids. The germline V gene encodes CDR1 MDHEN and CDR2 SYDVKM. The germline V and J ends were trimmed by 3 bases and 2 bases, with 11 bases remaining between them. In nucleotides, the CDR3 is TGTGCCAGCAGTTTTACACGGGGAACTGGGGCCAACGTCCTGACTTTC. Translation gives CASSFTRGTGANVLTF.

The chain couples TRBV2 to TRBJ1-5; D ambiguous. V lost 4 bases and J lost 4, with 11 bases in between. Germline V gene data show CDR1 as SNHLY and CDR2 as FYNNEI. The CDR3 covers 14 residues. The CDR3 DNA follows: TGTGCCAGCAGTGCCCGAGGAGGTAATCAGCCCCAGCATTTT. It encodes CASSARGGNQPQHF.

This rearrangement joins TRBV7-2 to TRBJ2-5; 8 bases align to TRBD1. Germline CDR1 and CDR2: SGHTA and FQGNSA. The length of the CDR3 is 14 residues. V was pared by 5 bases and J by 9 bases, with 11 bases of the junction left unmatched. CDR3 protein: CASSPRDRSIPQYF. CDR3 bases: TGTGCCAGCAGCCCCCGGGACAGGTCTATACCCCAGTACTTC. Based on the CDR3 plus reference TRBV7-2 and TRBJ2-5, the full variable domain is GAGVSQSPSNKVTEKGKDVELRCDPISGHTALYWYRQSLGQGLEFLIYFQGNSAPDKSGLPSDRFSAERTGGSVSTLTIQRTQQEDSAVYLCASSPRDRSIPQYFGPGTRLLVL.

The chain employs TRBV2 and TRBJ2-7, with 8 bases that match TRBD2. CDR1 and CDR2 (germline): SNHLY, FYNNEI. CDR3 length: 15 residues. J lost 5 bases, V lost 6 bases, and 12 bases had no gene match. The CDR3 nucleotides read TGTGCCAGCAGGCCCAAGCGGGAGTATGGGGACGAGCAGTACTTC. Protein: CASRPKREYGDEQYF. Variable domain in full (rest from reference TRBV2 and TRBJ2-7): EPEVTQTPSHQVTQMGQEVILRCVPISNHLYFYWYRQILGQKVEFLVSFYNNEISEKSEIFDDQFSVERPDGSNFTLKIRSTKLEDSAMYFCASRPKREYGDEQYFGPGTRLTVT.

This chain uses TRBV11-1 with TRBJ2-7; TRBD2 aligns across 9 bases. CDR1 SGHAT and CDR2 FQDESV come from the germline V gene (reference sequence). The CDR3 is made up of 15 amino acids. V dropped 1 base and J dropped 5; count of bases not matched to a gene: 6. The CDR3 DNA follows: TGTGCCAGCAGCTTAGTCGCGGGGGGGCCCCACGAGCAGTACTTC. Protein: CASSLVAGGPHEQYF.

In this sample, this clone turned up a few times. The chain links TRBV27 to TRBJ1-1, with 7 bases identical to TRBD1. Germline-derived CDR1 and CDR2 are MNHEY and SMNVEV (reference sequence). V shed 5 bases, J shed 5 bases, and the junction held 11 bases outside the gene matches. This CDR3 region has 15 residues. The CDR3 DNA reads as TGTGCCAGCAGTCTTGGGACAGTCGGTGGGACTGAAGCTTTCTTT. It is translated as CASSLGTVGGTEAFF.

The genes are TRBV18 and TRBJ2-7; 11 bases agree with TRBD2. V shed 1 base, J shed 6 bases, and the junction held 2 bases outside the gene matches. CDR1 is KGHSH, CDR2 LQKENI, per germline. The CDR3 is 14 residues long. CDR3 amino acids: CASSPQGLAGEQYF. The DNA of the CDR3 is TGTGCCAGCTCACCACAAGGACTAGCGGGCGAGCAGTACTTC.

The rearrangement uses TRBV7-3 and TRBJ2-3, with D tentatively TRBD2 (5 bases). Trimming stripped 2 bases from V and 2 bases from J, with 8 bases between. This CDR3 comprises 14 residues. Germline CDR1 is SGHTA and CDR2 is FQGTGA. CDR3 sequence reads: CASSLGLITDTQYF. Written as DNA, the CDR3 is TGTGCCAGCAGCTTAGGACTGATCACAGATACGCAGTATTTT.

The chain uses TRBV7-8 and TRBJ2-5; the D is unclear. CDR3 length equals 14 residues. CDR1 and CDR2 (germline): SGHVS, FQNEAQ. The germline V and J ends were trimmed by 1 base and 7 bases, with 13 bases remaining between them. DNA for the CDR3: TGTGCCAGCAGCTTAGGTTACGGGTTGGGGACCCAGTACTTC. It encodes CASSLGYGLGTQYF.

V gene TRBV14 combines with J gene TRBJ1-6; TRBD1 aligns across 10 bases. The CDR3 spans 15 residues. V was pared by 0 bases and J by 9 bases, with 2 bases of the junction left unmatched. The germline V gene has CDR1 SGHDN and CDR2 FVKESK. The CDR3: CASSQEDRGGSPLHF. CDR3 nucleotide sequence: TGTGCCAGCAGCCAAGAGGACAGGGGGGGTTCACCCCTCCACTTT.

This chain joins TRBV18 and TRBJ2-3; no clear D gene. The CDR3 covers 12 residues. Trimming stripped 6 bases from V and 6 bases from J, with 10 bases between. Germline V gene lookup returns CDR1 KGHSH and CDR2 LQKENI. CDR3 sequence (DNA): TGTGCCAGCTCGACTGAGTGGGATACGCAGTATTTT. Its translation is CASSTEWDTQYF.

This chain connects TRBV4-2 to TRBJ2-6; 10 bases match TRBD1. Germline V CDR1 and CDR2: LGHNA, YNFKEQ. The CDR3 loop spans 22 amino acids. After removal of 0 bases from V and 0 bases from J, the junction contained 14 bases not matched to a gene. CDR3 amino acids: CASSQDDRGRPSEFSGANVLTF. The DNA of the CDR3 is TGTGCCAGCAGCCAAGACGACAGGGGGCGACCCTCGGAATTCTCTGGGGCCAACGTCCTGACTTTC.

V and J are TRBV4-3 and TRBJ2-5; possibly TRBD2 for D (6 bases). The CDR3 is 15 amino acids. Germline assignment: CDR1 LGHNA and CDR2 YSLEER. Between the trimmed V and J ends, which lost 4 bases and 1 base, there was a span of 13 bases. CDR3 residues: CASSPTRGLQETQYF. In DNA, the CDR3 is TGCGCCAGCAGCCCTACGCGGGGCCTCCAAGAGACCCAGTACTTC.

The chain couples TRBV5-6 to TRBJ2-1, with TRBD1 identical over 8 bases. V was pared by 4 bases and J by 6 bases, with 12 bases of the junction left unmatched. The CDR3 has 16 residues. The germline CDR1 and CDR2 sequences are SGHDT and YYEEEE. The CDR3 reads CASSHTPRTGPNEQFF. The CDR3 nucleotides are TGTGCCAGCAGCCATACTCCCAGGACAGGGCCCAATGAGCAGTTCTTC.

The genes are TRBV6-5 and TRBJ1-5; 9 nucleotides agree with TRBD1. CDR3 length: 15 residues. The V gene's germline CDR1 is MNHEY and CDR2 SVGAGI. V was pared by 2 bases and J by 4 bases, with 3 bases of the junction left unmatched. CDR3 DNA: TGTGCCAGCAGTTACCCCGGGACAGGGAATCAGCCCCAGCATTTT. It encodes CASSYPGTGNQPQHF.

The V and J genes are TRBV5-1 and TRBJ2-1; TRBD1 matches 8 bases. The CDR3 covers 14 residues. The trim removed 4 bases at V and 3 bases at J, leaving 3 bases unmatched. Per germline, CDR1 SGHRS and CDR2 YFSETQ. The CDR3 nucleotides read TGCGCCAGCAGCCACGGACAGGGCTACAATGAGCAGTTCTTC. It yields the protein CASSHGQGYNEQFF.

The chain combines TRBV15 with TRBJ2-7, with D maybe TRBD2 (6 bases). Germline values: CDR1 LNHNV, CDR2 YYDKDF (reference sequence). The CDR3 spans 15 residues. V dropped 4 bases and J dropped 0 bases, with 13 bases sitting between them. CDR3 loop: CATSTLLAPSYEQYF. CDR3 bases: TGTGCCACCAGCACCCTACTAGCCCCCTCCTACGAGCAGTACTTC.